This T cell receptor beta chain is from a study of blood T cell repertoires in COVID-19. Looked up from germline, CDR1 is SGHTS and CDR2 is YDEGEE. The V and J ends lost 2 bases and 3 bases, in that order; junction bases with no gene match: 8. The CDR3 covers 16 residues. Clones were sequenced by immunoSEQ multiplex PCR, and TCRdb holds only the in-frame ones, with some missing. The sample consists of a few hundred thousand clones, approximately 85% of them appearing once. Sample: PBMCs or T cells enriched from blood (not recorded which). This rearrangement joins TRBV5-8 to TRBJ1-2; 9 bases match TRBD1. The receptor's source is a woman in her 30s who had recovered from COVID-19. The DNA for the CDR3 is TGTGCCAGCAGCTTAAAGGGACAGGGCATATACTATGGCTACACCTTC. Translated, it gives CASSLKGQGIYYGYTF. Together with reference TRBV5-8 and TRBJ1-2, the CDR3 gives the full variable domain: EAGVTQSPTHLIKTRGQQATLRCSPISGHTSVYWYQQALGLGLQFLLWYDEGEERNRGNFPPRFSGRQFPNYSSELNVNALELEDSALYLCASSLKGQGIYYGYTFGSGTRLTVV.